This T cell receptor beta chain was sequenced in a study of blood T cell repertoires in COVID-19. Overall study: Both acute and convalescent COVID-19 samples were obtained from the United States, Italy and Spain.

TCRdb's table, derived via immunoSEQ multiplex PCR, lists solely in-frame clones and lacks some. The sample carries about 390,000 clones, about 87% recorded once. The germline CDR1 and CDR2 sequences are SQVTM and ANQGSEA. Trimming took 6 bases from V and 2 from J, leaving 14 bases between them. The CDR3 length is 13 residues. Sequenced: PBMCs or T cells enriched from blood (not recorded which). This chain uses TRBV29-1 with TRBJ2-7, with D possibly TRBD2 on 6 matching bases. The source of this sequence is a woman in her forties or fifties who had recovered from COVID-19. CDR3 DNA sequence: TGCAGCGTGGCGGGACCGAATCCCTACGAGCAGTACTTC. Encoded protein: CSVAGPNPYEQYF.